One sample yielded the 8 T cell receptor beta chains listed below, sequenced in a study of shared T cell receptors in the human thymus. Using immunoSEQ multiplex PCR, the repertoire was profiled, and TCRdb retains in-frame clones only, with some absent. Of approximately 400,000 clones listed, approximately 95% were seen once; the top ten hold around 0.019%. Input material: thymocytes. These receptors came from a human donor.

This sequence joins TRBV4-1 and TRBJ2-3; TRBD1 might be the D (5 bases). This CDR3 contains 14 residues. The germline gives CDR1 MGHRA, CDR2 YSYEKL. V was trimmed by 5 bases and J by 4 bases, leaving 13 bases between them. The CDR3 spells CASSAQGGSDTQYF. The CDR3 nucleotides are TGCGCCAGCAGCGCGCAGGGTGGGTCAGATACGCAGTATTTT.

The chain couples TRBV19 to TRBJ1-1, with TRBD1 matching over 9 bases. Trimming at V came to 3 bases and at J to 4 bases, leaving 21 bases not matched to a gene. The V gene's germline CDR1 is LNHDA and CDR2 SQIVND (reference sequence). The CDR3 consists of 20 residues. DNA of the CDR3: TGTGCCAGTAGTATGAGAGGAGGGACAGGGCAAGGTGGGTTGGTCACTGAAGCTTTCTTT. This codes for CASSMRGGTGQGGLVTEAFF.

The V gene is TRBV6-6, the J gene TRBJ2-1; 13 positions match TRBD2. CDR1 is MNHNY, CDR2 SVGAGI, per germline (reference sequence). Trimming at V came to 2 bases and at J to 8 bases, leaving 3 bases not matched to a gene. The CDR3 covers 15 residues. As DNA, the CDR3 is TGTGCCAGCAGTTACGGGACTAGCGGGGCATATGAGCAGTTCTTC. Residues: CASSYGTSGAYEQFF.

This clone was observed once. The V gene is TRBV7-9, the J gene TRBJ1-1; D gene unclear. V was shortened by 1 base and J by 1 base, with 4 bases between the two germline ends. Looked up from germline, CDR1 is SEHNR and CDR2 is FQNEAQ (reference sequence). There are 13 residues in the CDR3. The CDR3 sequence is CASSLEGNTEAFF. CDR3 coding DNA: TGTGCCAGCAGCTTAGAAGGGAACACTGAAGCTTTCTTT.

The chain has TRBV21-1 and TRBJ1-3; the DNA was not compared with TRBD1, the D call given in the table. TRBV21-1 has pseudogene status. This CDR3 has 15 amino acids. In DNA form, the CDR3 reads TGTGCCAGCGCTATATCCCCCAGGTCTGGAAACACCATATATTTT. Encoded protein: CASAISPRSGNTIYF.

The J gene is TRBJ1-3, the V gene TRBV19; TRBD1 might be the D (6 bases). In germline, CDR1 is LNHDA, CDR2 SQIVND (reference sequence). Trimming removed 5 bases from V and 1 base from J, with 15 bases in between. This CDR3 has 16 residues. The DNA for the CDR3 is TGTGCCAGTAGTCCCGGGACACCCACGTCTGGAAACACCATATATTTT. Encoded protein: CASSPGTPTSGNTIYF. Complete variable domain (other parts from reference TRBV19 and TRBJ1-3): DGGITQSPKYLFRKEGQNVTLSCEQNLNHDAMYWYRQDPGQGLRLIYYSQIVNDFQKGDIAEGYSVSREKKESFPLTVTSAQKNPTAFYLCASSPGTPTSGNTIYFGEGSWLTVV.

V usage is TRBV5-1 and J usage is TRBJ1-1; D gene ambiguous. V was clipped by 1 base and J by 3 bases, with 10 bases between them. This CDR3 comprises 14 residues. Germline loops: CDR1 SGHRS, CDR2 YFSETQ. DNA of the CDR3: TGCGCCAGCAGCTTGATAGGCCCTGACACTGAAGCTTTCTTT. Translation: CASSLIGPDTEAFF.

The chain recombines TRBV27 with TRBJ2-3; possibly TRBD1 or TRBD2 for D (5 bases each). Deletions cut 6 bases from V and 0 bases from J, with 13 bases between. The CDR3 has 15 residues. Germline V lookup: CDR1 MNHEY, CDR2 SMNVEV (reference sequence). The CDR3 is CASSRGTGSTDTQYF. The CDR3 region has the DNA TGTGCCAGCAGCCGAGGGACCGGGAGCACAGATACGCAGTATTTT.